One and the same sample provided the 4 T cell receptor beta chains below, sequenced in a study of blood T cell repertoires in COVID-19. Sequencing used immunoSEQ multiplex PCR; TCRdb keeps in-frame clones, though not all of them. Of about 290,000 clones listed, over 85% are singletons. The sample consisted of peripheral blood. The receptors were gathered from a young woman with COVID-19, enrolled during active disease.

V is TRBV11-2 and J is TRBJ2-3, with 8 bases that match TRBD2. This CDR3 comprises 16 residues. Germline V gene data show CDR1 as SGHAT and CDR2 as FQNNGV. Trimming at V came to 3 bases and at J to 3 bases, leaving 8 bases not matched to a gene. CDR3: CASSLRRAGGTDTQYF. In DNA form, the CDR3 reads TGTGCCAGCAGCTTGCGCCGCGCGGGGGGAACAGATACGCAGTATTTT. Drawing the rest from reference TRBV11-2 and TRBJ2-3, the complete variable domain is EAGVAQSPRYKIIEKRQSVAFWCNPISGHATLYWYQQILGQGPKLLIQFQNNGVVDDSQLPKDRFSAERLKGVDSTLKIQPAKLEDSAVYLCASSLRRAGGTDTQYFGPGTRLTVL.

The chain is built from TRBV7-9 and TRBJ1-2; tentative D call: TRBD1 (6 bases). With 0 bases removed from V and 7 bases from J, the gap between germline ends came to 15 bases. The CDR3 length is 15 residues. Germline V gives CDR1 SEHNR, CDR2 FQNEAQ (reference sequence). The chain's CDR3 is CASSLAPGQGRGYTF. The CDR3 DNA is TGTGCCAGCAGCTTAGCCCCGGGACAAGGCCGTGGCTACACCTTC.

The chain uses TRBV15 and TRBJ1-2; TRBD1 matches 8 bases. Per the germline V gene, CDR1 is LNHNV and CDR2 is YYDKDF (reference sequence). The CDR3 runs to 14 residues. Trimming took 7 bases from V and 4 from J; bases not matched to a gene: 8. CDR3 protein: CATTQGASTYGYTF. The CDR3 DNA follows: TGTGCCACCACTCAGGGGGCCTCTACCTATGGCTACACCTTC.

The rearrangement links TRBV6-5 to TRBJ2-1; no firm D call. V gave up 6 bases and J gave up 0 bases, with 9 bases separating them. The CDR3 sequence is 14 residues long. Germline CDR1 MNHEY, CDR2 SVGAGI. The CDR3 DNA follows: TGTGCCAGCAGGTTGAGAAGCTCCTACAATGAGCAGTTCTTC. Encoded protein: CASRLRSSYNEQFF.